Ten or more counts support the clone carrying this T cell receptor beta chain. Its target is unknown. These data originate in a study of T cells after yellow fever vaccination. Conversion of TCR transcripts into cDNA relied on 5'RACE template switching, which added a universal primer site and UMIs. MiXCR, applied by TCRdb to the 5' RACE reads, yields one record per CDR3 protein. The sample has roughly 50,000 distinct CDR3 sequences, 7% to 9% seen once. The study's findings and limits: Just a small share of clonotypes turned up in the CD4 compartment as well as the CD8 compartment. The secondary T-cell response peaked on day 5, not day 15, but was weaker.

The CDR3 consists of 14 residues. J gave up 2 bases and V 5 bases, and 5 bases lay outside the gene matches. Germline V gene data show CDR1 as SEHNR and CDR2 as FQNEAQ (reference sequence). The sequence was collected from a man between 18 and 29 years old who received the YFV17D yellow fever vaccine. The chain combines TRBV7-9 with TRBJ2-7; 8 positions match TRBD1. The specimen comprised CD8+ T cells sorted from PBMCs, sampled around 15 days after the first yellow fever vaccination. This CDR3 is CASSRQDRAYEQYF. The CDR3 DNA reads TGTGCCAGCAGCCGCCAGGACAGGGCCTACGAGCAGTACTTC.